These T cell receptor beta chains were read from a single sample in a study of blood T cells in healthy people across ages. MiXCR, run by TCRdb on the 5' RACE reads, gives a single entry per CDR3 protein. Here the sample spans 380,000 or so distinct CDR3 sequences, roughly half being singletons. The specimen sequenced was blood. The receptor source for this set is a man in his 60s in good health. CDR3s leave out the opening cysteine and the closing phenylalanine or tryptophan. The size entry is marked missing in some rows and otherwise reads once, few, many or a size class.

clone_size: -; cdr3_length: 14; v_call: TRBV28; cdr3_aa: ASSSPGDVGTYEQY
clone_size: -; cdr3_length: 15; v_call: TRBV14; cdr3_aa: ASSQPWTSGRFNEQF
clone_size: many; cdr3_length: 15; v_call: TRBV5-6; cdr3_aa: ASSFLGDFSGANVLT
clone_size: -; cdr3_length: 12; v_call: TRBV5-1; cdr3_aa: ASRQSATNEKLF
clone_size: many; cdr3_length: 13; v_call: TRBV7-2; cdr3_aa: ASSLSASGRGEQY
clone_size: -; cdr3_length: 12; v_call: TRBV7-6; cdr3_aa: ASSLEAQPYGYT
clone_size: few; cdr3_length: 10; v_call: TRBV10-3; cdr3_aa: AISAGNPGYT
clone_size: -; cdr3_length: 12; v_call: TRBV20-1; cdr3_aa: SATALTTSGEQY
clone_size: -; cdr3_length: 14; v_call: TRBV28; cdr3_aa: ASSSRRPPGIDEQY
clone_size: many; cdr3_length: 13; v_call: TRBV12-3/TRBV12-4; cdr3_aa: ASSPRTGRNQPQH
clone_size: -; cdr3_length: 11; v_call: TRBV7-2; cdr3_aa: ASSPTQGNIQY
clone_size: few; cdr3_length: 17; v_call: TRBV18; cdr3_aa: ASSPPGQGATLSKNIQY
clone_size: -; cdr3_length: 13; v_call: TRBV6-2/TRBV6-3; cdr3_aa: AKTAGTGQQETQY
clone_size: -; cdr3_length: 10; v_call: TRBV10-3; cdr3_aa: AISEDGNEQF
clone_size: -; cdr3_length: 12; v_call: TRBV20-1; cdr3_aa: SATTLAGEYEQY
clone_size: few; cdr3_length: 14; v_call: TRBV6-2/TRBV6-3; cdr3_aa: ASGSRTAQSSYEQY
clone_size: -; cdr3_length: 10; v_call: TRBV29-1; cdr3_aa: SVEGLDETQF
clone_size: -; cdr3_length: 13; v_call: TRBV7-9; cdr3_aa: ASTPGRVNTGELF
clone_size: -; cdr3_length: 13; v_call: TRBV3-1; cdr3_aa: ASSQDHRLQETQY
clone_size: once; cdr3_length: 12; v_call: TRBV20-1; cdr3_aa: SARDLGQQETQY
clone_size: -; cdr3_length: 12; v_call: TRBV12-3/TRBV12-4; cdr3_aa: ASNPGTWNTEAF
clone_size: -; cdr3_length: 13; v_call: TRBV14; cdr3_aa: ASSLSWGTGSEAF
clone_size: -; cdr3_length: 12; v_call: TRBV7-2; cdr3_aa: ASSHRAPAAEQY
clone_size: -; cdr3_length: 13; v_call: TRBV7-2; cdr3_aa: ASSPGTGSSYEQY
clone_size: -; cdr3_length: 11; v_call: TRBV20-1; cdr3_aa: SARDSGTQPQH
clone_size: -; cdr3_length: 10; v_call: TRBV3-1; cdr3_aa: ASSRTTDTQY
clone_size: -; cdr3_length: 11; v_call: TRBV20-1; cdr3_aa: GAGQHKVNGQF
clone_size: few; cdr3_length: 11; v_call: TRBV20-1; cdr3_aa: SAGTGASYEQY
clone_size: -; cdr3_length: 15; v_call: TRBV6-2/TRBV6-3; cdr3_aa: ASSTPRTSGNYNEQY
clone_size: few; cdr3_length: 14; v_call: TRBV5-1; cdr3_aa: ASSPLGLAGAYEQY
clone_size: -; cdr3_length: 10; v_call: TRBV12-3/TRBV12-4; cdr3_aa: ASRLEAQAQY
clone_size: many; cdr3_length: 10; v_call: TRBV10-3; cdr3_aa: AISGGADTQY
clone_size: -; cdr3_length: 14; v_call: TRBV29-1; cdr3_aa: SVEGVTSGRYNEQF
clone_size: -; cdr3_length: 12; v_call: TRBV6-6; cdr3_aa: ASSLSGGPHEQY
clone_size: few; cdr3_length: 11; v_call: TRBV5-1; cdr3_aa: ASSLNQGQPQH
clone_size: -; cdr3_length: 11; v_call: TRBV30; cdr3_aa: AWGSSWGNIQY